These 10 T cell receptor beta chains were sequenced from one sample in a study of blood T cell repertoires in COVID-19. This table comes from immunoSEQ multiplex PCR, and its TCRdb copy is limited to in-frame clones, with some not included. The table shows around 250,000 clones, with around 83% occurring only once. The sample taken for sequencing was peripheral blood. These TCRs come from a woman between 18 and 29 years old with acute or convalescent COVID-19.

This chain joins TRBV7-6 and TRBJ1-4, with a tentative D call TRBD1 (5 bases). This CDR3 region has 15 residues. Per the germline V gene, CDR1 is SGHVS and CDR2 is FNYEAQ. Between the trimmed V and J ends, which lost 1 base and 5 bases, there was a span of 11 bases. The CDR3 DNA follows: TGTGCCAGCAGCTTAGGCGGGGGACTAAATGAAAAACTGTTTTTT. This sequence encodes CASSLGGGLNEKLFF.

The chain employs TRBV19 and TRBJ2-7; 8 bases match TRBD1. The V and J ends lost 4 bases and 4 bases, in that order; junction bases with no gene match: 9. The CDR3 is 15 amino acids. Looked up from germline, CDR1 is LNHDA and CDR2 is SQIVND (reference sequence). The CDR3: CASSKGQGVLYEQYF. In DNA, the CDR3 is TGTGCCAGTAGTAAAGGACAGGGCGTTTTGTACGAGCAGTACTTC.

This clone appeared a few times. The chain uses TRBV5-1 and TRBJ2-3; 7 bases are shared with TRBD1. This CDR3 comprises 16 residues. V lost 4 bases to trimming and J lost 0 bases; unmatched junction nucleotides: 8. The germline CDR1 and CDR2 sequences are SGHRS and YFSETQ. Written as DNA, the CDR3 is TGCGCCAGCAGCCTCCCGGGACAGAGTAGCACAGATACGCAGTATTTT. Translation: CASSLPGQSSTDTQYF.

This chain connects TRBV6-6 to TRBJ2-3, with 8 bases that match TRBD1. The CDR3 length is 15 residues. With 7 bases clipped from V and 6 bases from J, the junction kept 12 bases outside the gene matches. The germline V gene has CDR1 MNHNY and CDR2 SVGAGI (reference sequence). In nucleotides, the CDR3 is TGTGCCAGCATACCGGTCAGGGGGCGACCCGATACGCAGTATTTT. Its translation is CASIPVRGRPDTQYF.

About this clone itself: Other DNA sequences in this sample translate to the same CDR3. The chain employs TRBV18 and TRBJ2-1; the match to TRBD2 covers 12 bases. This CDR3 is built from 15 residues. Germline V CDR1 and CDR2: KGHSH, LQKENI. The V gene end was trimmed by 3 bases and the J gene end by 6 bases; junction bases not matched to a gene: 3. The CDR3 nucleotides read TGTGCCAGCTCACCCTCGACTAGCGGGAGCAATGAGCAGTTCTTC. Its protein product is CASSPSTSGSNEQFF.

The chain carries TRBV27 and TRBJ1-2, with a possible D match to TRBD1 (5 bases). V was pared by 2 bases and J by 2 bases, with 9 bases between. Looked up from germline, CDR1 is MNHEY and CDR2 is SMNVEV (reference sequence). The CDR3 has 14 amino acids. For the CDR3, the DNA is TGTGCCAGCAGTTTACAGTCAGGGAACTATGGCTACACCTTC. It yields the protein CASSLQSGNYGYTF.

This sequence joins TRBV4-1 and TRBJ2-7, with 10 nucleotides matching TRBD2. CDR3 length equals 18 residues. The germline CDR1 and CDR2 sequences are MGHRA and YSYEKL. V gave up 0 bases and J gave up 0 bases; unmatched junction bases: 8. CDR3 in amino acids: CASSQEEFSGRTSYEQYF. In DNA form, the CDR3 reads TGCGCCAGCAGCCAAGAGGAGTTTAGCGGGAGGACCTCCTACGAGCAGTACTTC.

The V and J genes are TRBV6-4 and TRBJ1-2; 8 positions match TRBD1. This CDR3 spans 13 amino acids. Germline CDR1 is MRHNA and CDR2 is SNTAGT. With 2 bases clipped from V and 6 bases from J, the junction kept 2 bases outside the gene matches. Here the CDR3 reads CASSDGQGNGYTF. The CDR3, as DNA: TGTGCCAGCAGTGACGGACAGGGCAATGGCTACACCTTC.

V and J are TRBV14 and TRBJ1-6; D call uncertain. V shed 4 bases and J shed 9 bases, with 7 bases lying between them. Germline lookup yields CDR1 SGHDN and CDR2 FVKESK. CDR3 length: 12 residues. The CDR3 region has the DNA TGTGCCAGCAGCCCAGGATTTTCACCCCTCCACTTT. Translation: CASSPGFSPLHF.

The V gene is TRBV4-2, the J gene TRBJ1-1, with 7 bases identical to TRBD1. Germline values: CDR1 LGHNA, CDR2 YNFKEQ. The CDR3 loop spans 18 amino acids. J gave up 2 bases and V 4 bases, and 16 bases lay outside the gene matches. CDR3 coding DNA: TGTGCCAGCAGCCCCAGAAATCAGGGGGTGAGGGGAAACACTGAAGCTTTCTTT. It translates to CASSPRNQGVRGNTEAFF.